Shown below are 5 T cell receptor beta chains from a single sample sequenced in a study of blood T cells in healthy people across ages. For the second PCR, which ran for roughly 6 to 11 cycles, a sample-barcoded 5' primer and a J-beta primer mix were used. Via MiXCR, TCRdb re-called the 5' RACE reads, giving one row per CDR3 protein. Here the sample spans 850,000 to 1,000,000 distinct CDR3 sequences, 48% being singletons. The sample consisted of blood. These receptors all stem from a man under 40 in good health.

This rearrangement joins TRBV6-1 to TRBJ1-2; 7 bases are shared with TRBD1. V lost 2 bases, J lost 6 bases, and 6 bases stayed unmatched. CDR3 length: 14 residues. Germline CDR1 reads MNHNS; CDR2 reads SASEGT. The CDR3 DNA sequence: TGTGCCAGCAGTGAAATAGGGGGCCGGAATGGCTACACCTTC. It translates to CASSEIGGRNGYTF.

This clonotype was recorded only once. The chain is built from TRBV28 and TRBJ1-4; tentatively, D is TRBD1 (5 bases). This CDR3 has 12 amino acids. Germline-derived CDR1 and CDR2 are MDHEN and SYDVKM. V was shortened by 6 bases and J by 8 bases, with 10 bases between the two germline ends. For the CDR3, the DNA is TGTGCCAGCAGCTCGGGACCCGAAAAACTGTTTTTT. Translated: CASSSGPEKLFF.

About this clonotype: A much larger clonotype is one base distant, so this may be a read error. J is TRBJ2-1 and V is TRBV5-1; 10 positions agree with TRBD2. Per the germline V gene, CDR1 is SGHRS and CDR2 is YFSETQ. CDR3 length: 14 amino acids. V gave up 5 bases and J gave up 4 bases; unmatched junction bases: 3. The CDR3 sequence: CASRPAGGYNEQFF. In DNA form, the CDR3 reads TGCGCCAGCAGACCAGCGGGGGGGTACAATGAGCAGTTCTTC.

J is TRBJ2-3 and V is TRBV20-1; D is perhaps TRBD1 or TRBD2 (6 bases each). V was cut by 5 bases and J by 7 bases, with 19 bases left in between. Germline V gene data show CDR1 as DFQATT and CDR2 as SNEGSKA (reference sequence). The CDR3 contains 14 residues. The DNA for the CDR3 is TGCAGTGCTGATGAGGGGGGCCGAGGGAATACGCAGTATTTT. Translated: CSADEGGRGNTQYF.

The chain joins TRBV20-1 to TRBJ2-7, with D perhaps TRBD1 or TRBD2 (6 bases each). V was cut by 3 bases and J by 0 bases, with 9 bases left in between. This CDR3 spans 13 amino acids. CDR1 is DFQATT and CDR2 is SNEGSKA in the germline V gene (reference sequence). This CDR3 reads CSARGGTSYEQYF. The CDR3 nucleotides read TGCAGTGCTAGGGGGGGCACCTCCTACGAGCAGTACTTC.